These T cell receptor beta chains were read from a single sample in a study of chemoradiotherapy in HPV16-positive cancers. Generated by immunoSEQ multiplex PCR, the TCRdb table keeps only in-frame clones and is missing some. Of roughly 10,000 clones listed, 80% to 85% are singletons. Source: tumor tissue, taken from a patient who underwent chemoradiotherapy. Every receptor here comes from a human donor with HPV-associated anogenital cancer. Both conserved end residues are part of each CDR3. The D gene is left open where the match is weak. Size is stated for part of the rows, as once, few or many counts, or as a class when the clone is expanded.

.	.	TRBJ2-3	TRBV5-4	TGTGCCAGCAGCTTGGGAGCGGATACGCAGTATTTT	CASSLGADTQYF
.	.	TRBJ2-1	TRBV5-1	TGCGCCAGCAGCTTGCGGGCGCCCAATGAGCAGTTCTTC	CASSLRAPNEQFF
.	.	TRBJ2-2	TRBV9	TGTGCCAGCAGCCTCCCTTTTGGGGGGGGCGCCGGGGAGCTGTTTTTT	CASSLPFGGGAGELFF
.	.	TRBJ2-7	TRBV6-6	TGTGCCAGCAGTTCTTCAGGGCCATACGAGCAGTACTTC	CASSSSGPYEQYF
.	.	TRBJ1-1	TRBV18	TGTGCCAGCTCACCGGCCGGGAGAAACACTGAAGCTTTCTTT	CASSPAGRNTEAFF
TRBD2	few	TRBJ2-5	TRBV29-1	TGCAGCGTCTTAGGACTAGCGGTCGAAGAGACCCAGTACTTC	CSVLGLAVEETQYF
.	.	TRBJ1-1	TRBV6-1	TGTGCCAGCAGGCTGTACGAGATCGGCACTGAAGCTTTCTTT	CASRLYEIGTEAFF
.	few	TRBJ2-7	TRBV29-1	TGCAGCGTCGGACAGTCCTACGAGCAGTACTTC	CSVGQSYEQYF
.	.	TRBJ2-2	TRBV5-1	TGCGCCAGCAGCTTGGCTGGAAGCGGTCACACCGGGGAGCTGTTTTTT	CASSLAGSGHTGELFF
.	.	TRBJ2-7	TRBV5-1	TGCGCCAGCAACATCGGGGACTTCGGGGAGCAGTACTTC	CASNIGDFGEQYF
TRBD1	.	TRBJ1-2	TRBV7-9	TGTGCCAGCAGCCAAATGACCGGGACAGACTATGGCTACACCTTC	CASSQMTGTDYGYTF
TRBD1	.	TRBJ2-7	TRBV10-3	TGTGCCATCAGTTGGACAGGGGGTAGGTACGAGCAGTACTTC	CAISWTGGRYEQYF
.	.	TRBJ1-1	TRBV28	TGTGCCAGCAGTCGGAAGGGGGTAGTGTTAACTGAAGCTTTCTTT	CASSRKGVVLTEAFF
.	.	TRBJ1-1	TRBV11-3	TGTGCCAGCAGCCCACAATCGGGGGCCCAAGCTTTCTTT	CASSPQSGAQAFF
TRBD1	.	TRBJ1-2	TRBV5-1	TGCGCCAGCAGCGGGGGCAGGGGGAGGAACTATGGCTACACCTTC	CASSGGRGRNYGYTF
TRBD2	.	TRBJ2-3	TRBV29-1	TGCAGCGTGTCGCGGGGGGGGGCTGATACGCAGTATTTT	CSVSRGGADTQYF
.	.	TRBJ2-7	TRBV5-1	TGCGCCAGCAGTCATGGGAGGATCCAAGGAGTATCCTACGAGCAGTACTTC	CASSHGRIQGVSYEQYF
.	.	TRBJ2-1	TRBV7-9	TGTGCCAGCAGCTTAGACTTCAATGAGCAGTTCTTC	CASSLDFNEQFF
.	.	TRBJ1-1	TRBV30	TGTGCCTGGAGCCCAGGACGGATGAACACTGAAGCTTTCTTT	CAWSPGRMNTEAFF
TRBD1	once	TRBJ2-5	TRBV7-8	TGTGCCAGCAGCGTTCAGGGGGCAAAGGTGGAGACCCAGTACTTC	CASSVQGAKVETQYF
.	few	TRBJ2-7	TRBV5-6	TGTGCCAGCAGCAAGCGTTTGAGGACGCAAACATACGAGCAGTACTTC	CASSKRLRTQTYEQYF
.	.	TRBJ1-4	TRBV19	TGTGCCAGTAGTATAGGTCCACAGGCCAGAAATGAAAAACTGTTTTTT	CASSIGPQARNEKLFF